This record concerns one T cell receptor beta chain sequence. These data originate in a study of blood T cell repertoires in COVID-19. As for the study in general: Donors in the United States, Italy and Spain gave samples during acute or convalescent COVID-19.

This CDR3 region has 15 residues. Germline CDR1 is MDHEN and CDR2 is SYDVKM. V lost 6 bases, J lost 8 bases, and 10 bases stayed unmatched. In the authors' methods: Reference gene primer amplification gave nucleated cell count estimates. Clones were sequenced by immunoSEQ multiplex PCR, and TCRdb holds only the in-frame ones, with some missing. D and trimming come from the DNA, and the V and J calls and clone size come from that table. The sample has 150,000 to 200,000 clones, around 85% seen once. The source of this sequence is a man between 60 and 75 years old with acute or convalescent COVID-19. The sample comprised peripheral blood. This chain links TRBV28 with TRBJ1-4; 9 positions agree with TRBD1. The CDR3 DNA reads TGTGCCAGCAGCTCCACCGGACAGGGGATCGAAAAACTGTTTTTT. It specifies CASSSTGQGIEKLFF. The entire variable domain, with the rest obtained from reference TRBV28 and TRBJ1-4, is as follows: DVKVTQSSRYLVKRTGEKVFLECVQDMDHENMFWYRQDPGLGLRLIYFSYDVKMKEKGDIPEGYSVSREKKERFSLILESASTNQTSMYLCASSSTGQGIEKLFFGSGTQLSVL.